This T cell receptor beta chain emerged from a study of T cell repertoires in cytomegalovirus infection (dated by TCRdb to about 2019). A note on the overall study: The peptide stimulations were aimed at well-studied HLA-B-restricted epitopes as well as recently identified HLA-C-restricted CMV epitopes, whose presentation resists viral immunomodulation. The HLA type of each donor mattered for the analysis, because public TCR beta signatures pointed to carriage of CMV infection along with the matching HLA type. Overall study results and their limits: In the ex vivo response, HLA-C-restricted CMV-specific TCR beta clonotypes were dominant, and in two of eight donors the single most frequent clonotype came from this HLA-C-restricted group. Carriers of CMV infection plus the relevant HLA type were discriminated by the cumulative frequency of public TCR beta family members in the study cohort and in an independent roughly 400-donor cohort.

The reads were generated on an Illumina HiSeq 1500. TCRdb's own reprocessing of the public reads used fastp at Q25 and MiXCR and kept productive beta chains. Rows are unified per CDR3 protein, each entry keeping the most common DNA and genes. The sample table records fewer than 950,000 distinct CDR3 sequences; roughly 33% of these occur just once. Around 11% of the sample comes from the top ten. What this sample's treatment or condition label stands for: in vitro stimulation with specific CMV peptide epitopes to enrich CMV-specific T cells. Cut back by 8 bases and 2 bases, the V and J ends lie 13 bases apart. Reading the germline V gene gives CDR1 MDHEN and CDR2 SYDVKM. There are 13 amino acids in the CDR3, from cysteine to phenylalanine inclusive. The only DNA kept is the CDR3, 39 bases in frame from the first base. The sample holds a few counts of this clonotype. The antigen it recognizes is unknown. Base qualities were left out, and no much larger clone turns up one base away.

This sequence uses TRBV28 and TRBJ2-7, with the D gene not confidently named. The material sequenced was cultured CD8+ T cells from PBMCs, taken from culture after CMV antigen stimulation. This TCR came from a human donor in good health (CMV status not recorded). Some clones in this sample may be carry-over from other donors' samples. CDR3 protein: CASAGDKAYEQYF. The DNA sequence reads TGTGCCAGCGCCGGAGACAAGGCCTACGAGCAGTACTTC.